This T cell receptor beta chain comes out of a study of Tregs in tolerant kidney transplant recipients. Using immunoSEQ multiplex PCR, the repertoire was profiled, and TCRdb retains in-frame clones only, with some absent. The data contain tens of thousands of clones, over 75% of them singletons. Worth noting for this clone: Its specificity is unknown.

Whole-study results and caveats: Donor-specific Treg expansion exceeded global Treg expansion in tolerant patients, suggesting antigen drive. The most relevant donor-specific Treg TCRbeta repertoire apparently came from expansion with activated donor B cells.

Recipients received nonmyeloablative bone marrow transplants from related graft donors, with transient mixed chimerism. The source material was CD4+ T cells from blood (PBMCs), sampled 6 months after the transplant. The sequence was collected from a human patient who received a combined kidney and bone marrow transplant. Among the T cells, some may be from the graft donor.

In nucleotides, the CDR3 is TGCAGTGCTAGTCCAGGGGGAGCTTTCTTT. As protein: CSASPGGAFF. The chain joins TRBV20-1 to TRBJ1-1; 7 bases fit TRBD1. Germline CDR1 reads DFQATT; CDR2 reads SNEGSKA (reference sequence). CDR3 length: 10 amino acids. The V and J ends lost 3 bases and 10 bases, in that order; junction bases with no gene match: 2.